Below, 20 T cell receptor beta chains from the same sample are listed, as sequenced in a study of CD8+CD57+ T cells in acquired aplastic anemia. For CDR3 and TCR beta VDJ profiling, genomic DNA was the template used. TCRdb fed the reads into MiXCR, producing one record per CDR3 protein. Of hundreds of thousands of distinct CDR3 sequences detected, 65% to 80% appear once; the ten largest clones hold approximately 3.8%. The sequencing input was sorted CD4+, CD8+, or CD8+CD57+ T cells (not recorded which) from PBMCs. The receptor set was obtained from a human donor in good health, serving as a control.

As concerns this clonotype: The junction shows a germline mismatch at one end, possibly a read error. V is TRBV6-2 or TRBV6-3 and J is TRBJ1-1; 10 positions match TRBD1. Germline V lookup: CDR1 MNHEY, CDR2 SVGEGT. The CDR3 extends over 17 amino acids. The CDR3 DNA reads TGTGCCAGCAGTGCCCATCAGGGACAGGGGTTGAACACTGGAGCTTTCTTT. Protein product: CASSAHQGQGLNTGAFF.

This clonotype was seen a single time. The J gene is TRBJ1-5, the V gene TRBV7-9; a weak D match, TRBD1 (6 bases). Germline V gene data show CDR1 as SEHNR and CDR2 as FQNEAQ (reference sequence). This CDR3 has 14 amino acids. With 6 bases removed from V and 3 bases from J, the gap between germline ends came to 12 bases. The CDR3 is CASSEGGNNQPQHF. The CDR3 DNA reads as TGTGCCAGCAGTGAAGGGGGGAACAATCAGCCCCAGCATTTT.

On this clonotype: The CDR3 end shows no conserved phenylalanine or tryptophan, and so a read error is likely. The chain carries TRBV12-5 and TRBJ2-5; 7 nucleotides match TRBD1. Germline V gene data show CDR1 as LGHNT and CDR2 as FRNRAP. Losses at the gene ends were 4 bases for V and 5 bases for J; bases not matched to a gene: 4. This CDR3 spans 13 amino acids. CDR3 amino acids: CASGSGGSETQYL. As DNA, the CDR3 is TGTGCTAGTGGTTCAGGGGGAAGCGAGACCCAGTACCTC.

On this clonotype: The CDR3 does not end in the conserved phenylalanine or tryptophan, so this is likely a read error. The limits of the CDR3 on the DNA are not certain, so only TCRdb's listed CDR3 is given. The chain joins TRBV7-8 to TRBJ2-1; no DNA check was done on the table's D call, TRBD1. The CDR3 sequence runs 12 residues, both termini included. CDR1 and CDR2 (germline): SGHVS, FQNEAQ. CDR3: CASSLAGAVQQY.

This sequence joins TRBV5-8 and TRBJ1-2, with D possibly being TRBD1 (5 bases). CDR1 and CDR2 (germline): SGHTS, YDEGEE. The V gene lost 4 bases and the J gene lost 4 bases, with 17 bases spanning the gap. The CDR3 is 15 residues long. As DNA, the CDR3 is TGTGCCAGCAGCCGGGGCGTGGGGCTGGGCTATGGCTACACCTTC. Translation: CASSRGVGLGYGYTF.

On this clonotype itself: The final CDR3 position lacks the conserved phenylalanine or tryptophan, pointing to a likely read error. The limits of the CDR3 on the DNA are not certain, so only TCRdb's listed CDR3 is given. This rearrangement joins TRBV7-9 to TRBJ1-4. The CDR3 is 13 residues long, ends included. Germline V lookup: CDR1 SEHNR, CDR2 FQNEAQ (reference sequence). CDR3: CASSFTPSGYTFG.

This clonotype was seen many times. The chain combines TRBV2 with TRBJ2-1; 7 positions match TRBD1. The germline V gene has CDR1 SNHLY and CDR2 FYNNEI. The CDR3 runs 13 residues. With V trimmed by 5 bases and J by 3 bases, 1 base remained unmatched. The CDR3 protein is CASSRQGYNEQFF. CDR3 nucleotide sequence: TGTGCCAGCAGTAGACAGGGCTACAATGAGCAGTTCTTC.

On this clonotype itself: An end of the junction does not agree with germline; a read error may underlie this. V and J are TRBV7-8 and TRBJ1-2, with D maybe TRBD1 (5 bases). Germline values: CDR1 SGHVS, CDR2 FQNEAQ. The CDR3 runs 16 residues. For the CDR3, the DNA is TGCGCCAGCAGTGACAGTCGGGGGATAAATAACTATGCCTACACCTTC. Protein product: CASSDSRGINNYAYTF.

In DNA, the CDR3 is TGTGCTACCGGTTGGGACAGGGGCAGTGAAGCTTTCTTT. Protein sequence: CATGWDRGSEAFF. The chain uses TRBV12-3 or TRBV12-4 and TRBJ1-1, with 10 bases matching TRBD1. This CDR3 is 13 amino acids long.

The chain links TRBV6-2 or TRBV6-3 to TRBJ1-2; 10 nucleotides match TRBD1. The ends lost 8 bases at V and 7 bases at J; junction bases unmatched: 7. Germline V gives CDR1 MNHEY, CDR2 SVGEGT. This CDR3 has 13 residues. The chain's CDR3 is CASHGQGVAGYTF. CDR3 nucleotides: TGTGCCAGCCATGGACAGGGGGTCGCTGGCTACACCTTC.

The chain carries TRBV6-5 and TRBJ2-5; 13 bases are shared with TRBD2. The CDR3 has 18 amino acids. Germline loops: CDR1 MNHEY, CDR2 SVGAGI. V trimming: 0 bases; J trimming: 4 bases; junction bases outside the gene matches: 8. Written as DNA, the CDR3 is TGTGCCAGCAGTTACTCGCCCTCAGGACTAGCGGGGGCAGAGACCCAGTACTTC. Translating it yields CASSYSPSGLAGAETQYF.

The V gene is TRBV6-4, the J gene TRBJ1-2; D call uncertain. The CDR3 sequence is 15 residues long. The V gene lost 6 bases and the J gene lost 0 bases, with 14 bases spanning the gap. CDR1 is MRHNA, CDR2 SNTAGT, per germline. This CDR3 is CASRDPRGSNYGYTF. Written as DNA, the CDR3 is TGTGCCAGCAGAGATCCCCGGGGTTCTAACTATGGCTACACCTTC.

Regarding this clonotype: The DNA is omitted, as the CDR3 cannot be located on it reliably, and the CDR3 follows TCRdb's listing. V and J are TRBV7-2 and TRBJ2-7; TRBD2 is taken as the D call from the table, unchecked against the DNA. CDR1 is SGHTA and CDR2 is FQGNSA in the germline V gene. Ends included, the CDR3 has 16 residues. The CDR3 here is CASKRGGAYEQYFQYF.

Remarks on this clonotype: The CDR3 carries no conserved terminal phenylalanine or tryptophan, so it likely arises from a read error. V gene TRBV19 combines with J gene TRBJ1-1; D unclear. V gave up 4 bases and J gave up 6 bases, with 9 bases separating them. CDR3 length: 12 residues. Germline CDR1 and CDR2: LNHDA and SQIVND (reference sequence). The CDR3 DNA sequence: TGTGCCAGTAGTACCACAGCGGCTGAAGCTTTCTTA. It yields the protein CASSTTAAEAFL.

V and J are TRBV19 and TRBJ2-1; no clear D gene. CDR1 LNHDA and CDR2 SQIVND come from the germline V gene (reference sequence). Trimming took 5 bases from V and 6 from J, leaving 11 bases between them. The CDR3 sequence is 13 residues long. The CDR3 coding sequence is TGTGCCAGTAGTCAGGTAGGGCGCAATGAGCAGTTCTTC. Protein sequence: CASSQVGRNEQFF.

Note on this clonotype: The final CDR3 position lacks the conserved phenylalanine or tryptophan, pointing to a likely read error. The genes are TRBV10-3 and TRBJ2-3, with a weak D call TRBD1 (5 bases). The germline gives CDR1 ENHRY, CDR2 SYGVKD. This CDR3 is built from 11 residues. The CDR3 coding sequence is TGTGCCATCAGTGTCACAGGTACGCAGTATTCT. It encodes CAISVTGTQYS.

This clonotype was detected only a few times. J is TRBJ1-6 and V is TRBV12-3 or TRBV12-4; 7 bases are a match to TRBD1. This CDR3 comprises 15 residues. V lost 6 bases and J lost 7; bases outside the gene matches: 9. The CDR3 reads CASRILRDSNSPLHF. CDR3 nucleotide sequence: TGTGCCAGCAGAATCCTCAGGGACAGCAATTCACCCCTCCACTTT.

The chain employs TRBV7-2 and TRBJ1-4, with D hard to call. Looked up from germline, CDR1 is SGHTA and CDR2 is FQGNSA. This CDR3 has 14 residues. The germline V and J ends were trimmed by 3 bases and 4 bases, with 9 bases remaining between them. DNA of the CDR3: TGTGCCAGCAGCTTGTCACGGAATAATGAAAAACTGTTTTTT. Translating it yields CASSLSRNNEKLFF. The variable domain in full, with the rest retrieved from reference TRBV7-2 and TRBJ1-4, is GAGVSQSPSNKVTEKGKDVELRCDPISGHTALYWYRQSLGQGLEFLIYFQGNSAPDKSGLPSDRFSAERTGGSVSTLTIQRTQQEDSAVYLCASSLSRNNEKLFFGSGTQLSVL.

J is TRBJ1-5 and V is TRBV12-5, with D perhaps matching TRBD1 (5 bases). The CDR3 is 20 amino acids. CDR1 is LGHNT and CDR2 is FRNRAP in the germline V gene. In DNA, the CDR3 is TGTGCCAGTAGTTACAGTCCCGGACCATCAATGTGGGGGGACAATCAGCCCCAGCATTTT. Translating gives CASSYSPGPSMWGDNQPQHF. The full variable domain, completed using reference TRBV12-5 and TRBJ1-5, is DARVTQTPRHKVTEMGQEVTMRCQPILGHNTVFWYRQTMMQGLELLAYFRNRAPLDDSGMPKDRFSAEMPDATLATLKIQPSEPRDSAVYFCASSYSPGPSMWGDNQPQHFGDGTRLSIL.

This clonotype was counted ten times or more. V gene TRBV5-1 combines with J gene TRBJ2-7, with D possibly being TRBD2 (6 bases). CDR1 is SGHRS, CDR2 YFSETQ, per germline. The CDR3 extends over 14 amino acids. The V and J ends lost 4 bases and 2 bases respectively, with 13 bases between them. The CDR3 reads CASSPGTGAYEQYF. In nucleotides, the CDR3 is TGCGCCAGCAGCCCAGGGACGGGAGCCTACGAGCAGTACTTC.